This T cell receptor (beta chain) is from a study of T cells after yellow fever vaccination. Looked up from germline, CDR1 is SGHRS and CDR2 is YFSETQ. There are 17 residues in the CDR3. V was pared by 3 bases and J by 6 bases, with 15 bases of the junction left unmatched. Using its own MiXCR run on the 5' RACE reads, TCRdb lists one record per CDR3 protein. This sample has around 610,000 distinct CDR3 sequences, with approximately 12% found just once. The sequenced sample was PBMCs, obtained on the day of the yellow fever booster vaccination. This receptor was identified in a man aged 30 to 39 who received the YFV17D yellow fever vaccine. This rearrangement joins TRBV5-1 to TRBJ2-3, with TRBD2 matching over 8 bases. This CDR3 is CASSSLLGTRALDTQYF. The CDR3 DNA reads TGCGCCAGCAGCTCCCTCCTAGGGACTAGGGCCTTGGATACGCAGTATTTT. Looking up the rest from reference TRBV5-1 and TRBJ2-3 gives the full variable domain: KAGVTQTPRYLIKTRGQQVTLSCSPISGHRSVSWYQQTPGQGLQFLFEYFSETQRNKGNFPGRFSGRQFSNSRSEMNVSTLELGDSALYLCASSSLLGTRALDTQYFGPGTRLTVL.